The T cell receptor beta chain described here comes from a study of blood T cells in healthy people across ages. Study context: Using template switching, researchers captured about one barcoded beta molecule for each two T cells.

CDR3 length: 17 amino acids. The V gene's germline CDR1 is MNHEY and CDR2 SMNVEV (reference sequence). Between the trimmed V and J ends, which lost 5 bases and 4 bases, there was a span of 18 bases. This clonotype was seen a handful of times. Investigators took roughly 9.5 milliliters of peripheral blood from every donor. A sample-barcoded 5' primer and a J-beta primer mix were used in a second PCR of about 7 to 12 cycles. TCRdb analysed the 5' RACE reads with MiXCR anew, one entry per CDR3 protein. The sample has roughly 500,000 distinct CDR3 sequences; roughly 29% are singletons. This chain connects TRBV27 to TRBJ2-6; D unclear. This TCR came from a woman in her 70s in good health. The sequenced sample consisted of blood. In DNA, the CDR3 is TGTGCCAGCAGTCCGTCCGGGTCCCCCTTAGGGGCCAACGTCCTGACTTTC. This codes for CASSPSGSPLGANVLTF.